The rows below give T cell receptor beta chains drawn from one sample of a study of OX40 agonist ivuxolimab in advanced cancers. Sequencing used immunoSEQ multiplex PCR; TCRdb keeps in-frame clones, though not all of them. The sample has about 16,000 clones, almost 85% seen once; the top ten hold about 72%. The material sequenced was CD4+ or CD8+ T cells sorted from blood, taken in a trial of the OX40 agonist ivuxolimab. These receptors all stem from an adult with an advanced solid tumor such as melanoma, head and neck, liver or kidney cancer. The CDR3 runs from the conserved cysteine through the conserved F or W. Fields, in order: CDR3 DNA, CDR3 protein, V gene, D gene, CDR3 length, clone size, J gene. The D gene is left open where the match is weak. Size values are once, few and many counts, or a class for expanded clones, and some rows have none.

cdr3_nt: TGTGCCAGCAGCCGGGACGGACACGAGCAGTACTTC
cdr3_aa: CASSRDGHEQYF
v_call: TRBV7-9
d_call: -
cdr3_length: 12
clone_size: -
j_call: TRBJ2-7

cdr3_nt: TGCAGCGTCCCGACAGGGGGCAACTATGGCTACACCTTC
cdr3_aa: CSVPTGGNYGYTF
v_call: TRBV29-1
d_call: TRBD1
cdr3_length: 13
clone_size: -
j_call: TRBJ1-2

cdr3_nt: TGTGCCAGCAGCGTAAAAGGGAGTCTTTGGTCTGAAGCTTTCTTT
cdr3_aa: CASSVKGSLWSEAFF
v_call: TRBV9
d_call: -
cdr3_length: 15
clone_size: -
j_call: TRBJ1-1

cdr3_nt: TGCGCCAGCACAGGGAGCAGTGCCTCCTACGAGCAGTACTTC
cdr3_aa: CASTGSSASYEQYF
v_call: TRBV10-2
d_call: -
cdr3_length: 14
clone_size: -
j_call: TRBJ2-7

cdr3_nt: TGTGCCAGCAGTGAGTACGAGCAGTACTTC
cdr3_aa: CASSEYEQYF
v_call: TRBV6-1
d_call: -
cdr3_length: 10
clone_size: few
j_call: TRBJ2-7

cdr3_nt: TGTGCCTCCGGGGTCGCGGGGGAGAACACTGAAGCTTTCTTT
cdr3_aa: CASGVAGENTEAFF
v_call: TRBV9
d_call: -
cdr3_length: 14
clone_size: -
j_call: TRBJ1-1

cdr3_nt: TGTGCCAGCTCACCACCGGAGGGCCCGTACGAGCAGTACTTC
cdr3_aa: CASSPPEGPYEQYF
v_call: TRBV18
d_call: -
cdr3_length: 14
clone_size: -
j_call: TRBJ2-7

cdr3_nt: TGTGCCAGAAGCGAGGTTAGCAGCCAAGAGACCCAGTACTTC
cdr3_aa: CARSEVSSQETQYF
v_call: TRBV5-3
d_call: -
cdr3_length: 14
clone_size: -
j_call: TRBJ2-5

cdr3_nt: TGTGCCAGCAGCTTGGGCGAGGGGCTGGATACGCAGTATTTT
cdr3_aa: CASSLGEGLDTQYF
v_call: TRBV7-6
d_call: -
cdr3_length: 14
clone_size: -
j_call: TRBJ2-3

cdr3_nt: TGTGCCAGCTCACCAGTAGCAGGGGGCTCAACTAATGAAAAACTGTTTTTT
cdr3_aa: CASSPVAGGSTNEKLFF
v_call: TRBV18
d_call: TRBD1
cdr3_length: 17
clone_size: -
j_call: TRBJ1-4

cdr3_nt: TGTGCCAGCAGCGACAGAGACCCCACCGTTTTCTTC
cdr3_aa: CASSDRDPTVFF
v_call: TRBV7-9
d_call: -
cdr3_length: 12
clone_size: -
j_call: TRBJ2-1

cdr3_nt: TGTGCCAGCAGAAGGGAGGAGCGGCCCCAGCATTTT
cdr3_aa: CASRREERPQHF
v_call: TRBV5-8
d_call: -
cdr3_length: 12
clone_size: -
j_call: TRBJ1-5

cdr3_nt: TGTGCCAGCAGACTTTCCGTAGTAAGCTCCTACGAGCAGTACTTC
cdr3_aa: CASRLSVVSSYEQYF
v_call: TRBV28
d_call: -
cdr3_length: 15
clone_size: -
j_call: TRBJ2-7

cdr3_nt: TGTGCCAGCAGTTTGGACAGGGGCTACACCGGGGAGCTGTTTTTT
cdr3_aa: CASSLDRGYTGELFF
v_call: TRBV27
d_call: TRBD1
cdr3_length: 15
clone_size: -
j_call: TRBJ2-2

cdr3_nt: TGTGCCAGCAGCTTAGATCGCTACAGGGGACACATCTCTGGGGCCAACGTCCTGACTTTC
cdr3_aa: CASSLDRYRGHISGANVLTF
v_call: TRBV11-2
d_call: TRBD1
cdr3_length: 20
clone_size: -
j_call: TRBJ2-6